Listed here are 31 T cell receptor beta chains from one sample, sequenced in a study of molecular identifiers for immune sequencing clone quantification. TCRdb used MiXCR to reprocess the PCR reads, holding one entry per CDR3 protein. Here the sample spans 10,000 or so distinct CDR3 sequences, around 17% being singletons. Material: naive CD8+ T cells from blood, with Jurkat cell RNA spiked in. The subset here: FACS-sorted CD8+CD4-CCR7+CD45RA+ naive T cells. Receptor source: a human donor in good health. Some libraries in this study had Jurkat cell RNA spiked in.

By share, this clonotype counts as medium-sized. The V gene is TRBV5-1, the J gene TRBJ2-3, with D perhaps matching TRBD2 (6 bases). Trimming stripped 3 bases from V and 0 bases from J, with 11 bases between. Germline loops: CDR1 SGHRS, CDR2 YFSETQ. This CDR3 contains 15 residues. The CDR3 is CASSSLAPSTDTQYF. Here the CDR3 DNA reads TGCGCCAGCAGCTCACTAGCCCCAAGCACAGATACGCAGTATTTT.

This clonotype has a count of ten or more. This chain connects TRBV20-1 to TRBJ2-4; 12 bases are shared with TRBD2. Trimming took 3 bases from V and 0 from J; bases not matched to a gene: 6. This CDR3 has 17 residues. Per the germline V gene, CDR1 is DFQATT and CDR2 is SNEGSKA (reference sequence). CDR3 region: CSASRTSGELAKNIQYF. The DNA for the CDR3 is TGCAGTGCTAGCAGGACTAGCGGGGAACTAGCCAAAAACATTCAGTACTTC.

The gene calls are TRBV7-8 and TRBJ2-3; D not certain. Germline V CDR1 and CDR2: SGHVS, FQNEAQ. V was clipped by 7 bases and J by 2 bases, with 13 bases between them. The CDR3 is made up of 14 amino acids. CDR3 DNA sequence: TGTGCCAGCAATCCCCGATATAACACAGATACGCAGTATTTT. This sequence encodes CASNPRYNTDTQYF.

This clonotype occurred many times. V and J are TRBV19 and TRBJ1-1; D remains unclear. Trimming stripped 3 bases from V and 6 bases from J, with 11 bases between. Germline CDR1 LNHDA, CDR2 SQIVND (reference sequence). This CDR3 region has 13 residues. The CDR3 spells CASSIIERAEAFF. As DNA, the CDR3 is TGTGCCAGTAGTATTATAGAGCGGGCTGAAGCTTTCTTT.

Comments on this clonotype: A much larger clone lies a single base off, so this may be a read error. The CDR3 DNA sequence: TGTGCCAGCAGGACTTCGGGTCCTAATGAAAAACTGTTTTTT. As protein: CASRTSGPNEKLFF. The rearrangement uses TRBV6-6 and TRBJ1-4; D call uncertain. The CDR3 consists of 14 residues. V was shortened by 6 bases and J by 3 bases, with 11 bases between the two germline ends. Germline CDR1 reads MNHNY; CDR2 reads SVGAGI (reference sequence).

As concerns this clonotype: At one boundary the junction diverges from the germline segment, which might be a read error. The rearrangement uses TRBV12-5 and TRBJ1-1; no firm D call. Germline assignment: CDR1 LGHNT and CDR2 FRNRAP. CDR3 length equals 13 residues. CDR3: CTSGLGKAGEAFF. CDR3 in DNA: TGTACTAGTGGTTTGGGAAAGGCAGGAGAAGCTTTCTTT.

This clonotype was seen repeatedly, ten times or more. This CDR3 is CASGDSGERADQPQHF. CDR3 DNA: TGTGCCAGCGGGGATTCAGGGGAGAGGGCTGATCAGCCCCAGCATTTT. The rearrangement links TRBV12-3 or TRBV12-4 to TRBJ1-5; tentatively, D is TRBD1 (6 bases). The CDR3 is made up of 16 amino acids. Deletions cut 8 bases from V and 5 bases from J, with 22 bases between.

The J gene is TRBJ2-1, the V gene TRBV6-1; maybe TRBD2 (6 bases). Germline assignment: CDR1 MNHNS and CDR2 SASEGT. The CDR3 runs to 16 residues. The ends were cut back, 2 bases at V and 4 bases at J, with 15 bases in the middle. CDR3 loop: CASSEMEGLVYNEQFF. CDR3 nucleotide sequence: TGTGCCAGCAGTGAAATGGAGGGTTTGGTGTACAATGAGCAGTTCTTC.

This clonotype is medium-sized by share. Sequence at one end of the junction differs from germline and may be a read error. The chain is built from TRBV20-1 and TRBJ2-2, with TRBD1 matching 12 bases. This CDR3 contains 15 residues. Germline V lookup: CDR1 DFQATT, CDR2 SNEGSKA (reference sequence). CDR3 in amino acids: CSGRGTGGITGELFF. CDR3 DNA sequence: TGCAGTGGTAGAGGGACAGGGGGCATCACCGGGGAGCTGTTTTTT.

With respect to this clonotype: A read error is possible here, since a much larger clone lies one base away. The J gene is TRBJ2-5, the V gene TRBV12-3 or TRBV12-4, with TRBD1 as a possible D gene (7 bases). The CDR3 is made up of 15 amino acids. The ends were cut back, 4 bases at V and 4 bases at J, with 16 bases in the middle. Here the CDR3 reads CASSSGGTARETQYF. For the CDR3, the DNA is TGTGCCAGCAGTTCAGGAGGGACAGCTCGAGAGACCCAGTACTTC.

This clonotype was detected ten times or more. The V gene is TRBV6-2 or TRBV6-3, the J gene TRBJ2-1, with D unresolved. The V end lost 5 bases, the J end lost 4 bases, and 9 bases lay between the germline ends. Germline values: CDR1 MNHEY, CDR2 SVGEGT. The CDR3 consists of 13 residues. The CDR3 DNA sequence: TGTGCCAGCAGTCCCCTGGGGTACAATGAGCAGTTCTTC. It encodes CASSPLGYNEQFF.

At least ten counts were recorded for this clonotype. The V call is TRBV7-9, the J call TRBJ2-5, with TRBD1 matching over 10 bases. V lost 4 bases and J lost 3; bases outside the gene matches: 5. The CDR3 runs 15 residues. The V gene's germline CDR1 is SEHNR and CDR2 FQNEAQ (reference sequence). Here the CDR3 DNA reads TGTGCCAGCAGCTCTCTCGGACAGGGGGAAGAGACCCAGTACTTC. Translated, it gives CASSSLGQGEETQYF.

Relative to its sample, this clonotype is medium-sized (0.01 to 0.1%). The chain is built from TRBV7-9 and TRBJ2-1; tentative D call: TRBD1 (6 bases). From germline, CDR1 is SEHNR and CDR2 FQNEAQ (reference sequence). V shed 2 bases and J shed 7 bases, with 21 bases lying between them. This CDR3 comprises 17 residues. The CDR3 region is CASSLMQGQGPVNEQFF. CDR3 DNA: TGTGCCAGCAGCTTAATGCAGGGGCAGGGCCCCGTTAATGAGCAGTTCTTC.

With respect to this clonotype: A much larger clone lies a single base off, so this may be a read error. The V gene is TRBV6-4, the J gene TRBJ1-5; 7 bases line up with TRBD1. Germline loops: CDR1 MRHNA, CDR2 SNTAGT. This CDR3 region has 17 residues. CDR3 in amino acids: CAGSVWDRYYSNQPQHF. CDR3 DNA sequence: TGTGCCGGCAGTGTATGGGACAGATATTATAGCAATCAGCCCCAGCATTTT.

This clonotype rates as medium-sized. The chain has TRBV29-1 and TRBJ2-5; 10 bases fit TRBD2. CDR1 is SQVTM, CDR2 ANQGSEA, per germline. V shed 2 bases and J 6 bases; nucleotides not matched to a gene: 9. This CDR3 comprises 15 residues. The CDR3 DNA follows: TGCAGCGTTGAATCAGCGGGAGGGCCCAGTCAGACCCAGTACTTC. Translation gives CSVESAGGPSQTQYF.

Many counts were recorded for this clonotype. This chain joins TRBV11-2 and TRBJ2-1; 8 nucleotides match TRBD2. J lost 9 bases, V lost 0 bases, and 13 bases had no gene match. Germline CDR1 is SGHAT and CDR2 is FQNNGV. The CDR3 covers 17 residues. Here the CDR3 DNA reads TGTGCCAGCAGCTTAGACTACTCACCGGGACTAGTATTTGAGCAGTTCTTC. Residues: CASSLDYSPGLVFEQFF.

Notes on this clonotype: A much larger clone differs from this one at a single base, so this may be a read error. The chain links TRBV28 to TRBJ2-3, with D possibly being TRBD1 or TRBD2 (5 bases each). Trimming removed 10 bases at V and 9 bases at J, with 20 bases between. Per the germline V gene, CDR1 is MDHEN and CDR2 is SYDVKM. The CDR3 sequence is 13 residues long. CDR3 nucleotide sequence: TGTGCCAACAGCCGGGACGTACAATCGACGCAGTATTTT. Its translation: CANSRDVQSTQYF.

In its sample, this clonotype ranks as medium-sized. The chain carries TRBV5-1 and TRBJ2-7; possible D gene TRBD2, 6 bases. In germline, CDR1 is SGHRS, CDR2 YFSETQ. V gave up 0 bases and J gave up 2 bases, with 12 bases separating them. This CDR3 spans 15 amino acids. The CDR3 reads CASSLDGRGAYEQYF. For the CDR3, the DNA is TGCGCCAGCAGCTTGGACGGGAGAGGGGCCTACGAGCAGTACTTC.

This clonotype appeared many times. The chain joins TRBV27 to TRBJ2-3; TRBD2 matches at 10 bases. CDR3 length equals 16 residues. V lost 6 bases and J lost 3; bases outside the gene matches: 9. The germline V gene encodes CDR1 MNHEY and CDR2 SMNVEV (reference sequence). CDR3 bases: TGTGCCAGCAGCTCACTCCTAGCGGGAGAAACAGATACGCAGTATTTT. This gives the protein CASSSLLAGETDTQYF.

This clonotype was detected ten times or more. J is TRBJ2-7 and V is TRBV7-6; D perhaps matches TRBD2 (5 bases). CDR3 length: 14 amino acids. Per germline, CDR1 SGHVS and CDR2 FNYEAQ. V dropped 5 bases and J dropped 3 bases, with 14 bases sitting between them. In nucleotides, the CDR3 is TGTGCCAGCAGCCCACTAGTTAGGAGCTACGAGCAGTACTTC. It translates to CASSPLVRSYEQYF.

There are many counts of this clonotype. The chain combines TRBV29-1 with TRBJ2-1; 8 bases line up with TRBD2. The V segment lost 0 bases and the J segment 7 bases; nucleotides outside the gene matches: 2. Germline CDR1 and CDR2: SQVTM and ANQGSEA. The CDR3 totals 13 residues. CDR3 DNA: TGCAGCGTTGAAGACGGGAGGGGGAATGAGCAGTTCTTC. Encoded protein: CSVEDGRGNEQFF.

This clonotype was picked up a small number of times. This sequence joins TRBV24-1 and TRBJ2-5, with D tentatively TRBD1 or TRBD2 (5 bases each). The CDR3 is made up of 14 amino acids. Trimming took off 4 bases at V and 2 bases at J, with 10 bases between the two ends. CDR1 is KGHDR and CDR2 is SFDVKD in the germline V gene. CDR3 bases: TGTGCCACCAGTGACAGGGACGGGCAAGAGACCCAGTACTTC. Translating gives CATSDRDGQETQYF.

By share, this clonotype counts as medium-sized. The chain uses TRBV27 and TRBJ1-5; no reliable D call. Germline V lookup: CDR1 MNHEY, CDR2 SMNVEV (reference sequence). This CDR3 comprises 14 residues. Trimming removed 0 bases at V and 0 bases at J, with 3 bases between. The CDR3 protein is CASSLSSSNQPQHF. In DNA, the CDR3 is TGTGCCAGCAGTTTATCAAGTAGCAATCAGCCCCAGCATTTT.

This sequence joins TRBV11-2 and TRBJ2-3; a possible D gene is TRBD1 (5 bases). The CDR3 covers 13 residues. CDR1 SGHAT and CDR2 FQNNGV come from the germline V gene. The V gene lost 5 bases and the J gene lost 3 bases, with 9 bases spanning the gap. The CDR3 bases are TGTGCCAGCAGCGCCCCAGGGACAGATACGCAGTATTTT. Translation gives CASSAPGTDTQYF.

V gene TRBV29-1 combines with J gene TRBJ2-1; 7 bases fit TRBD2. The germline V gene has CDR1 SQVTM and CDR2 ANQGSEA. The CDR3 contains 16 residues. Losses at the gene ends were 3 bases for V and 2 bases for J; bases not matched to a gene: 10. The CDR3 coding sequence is TGCAGCGTTGACCCGCCCTTGGGGGGGGCCTACAATGAGCAGTTCTTC. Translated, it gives CSVDPPLGGAYNEQFF.

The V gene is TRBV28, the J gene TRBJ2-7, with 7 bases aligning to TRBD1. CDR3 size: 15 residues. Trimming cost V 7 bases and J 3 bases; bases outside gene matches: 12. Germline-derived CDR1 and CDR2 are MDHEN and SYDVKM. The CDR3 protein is CASKDPGTEYYEQYF. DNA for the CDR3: TGTGCCAGCAAAGACCCGGGGACAGAATACTACGAGCAGTACTTC.

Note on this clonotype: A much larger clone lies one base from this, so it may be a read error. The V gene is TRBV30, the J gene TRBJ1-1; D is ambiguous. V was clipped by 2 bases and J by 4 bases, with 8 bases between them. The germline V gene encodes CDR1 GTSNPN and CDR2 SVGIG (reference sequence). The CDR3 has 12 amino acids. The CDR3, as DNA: TGTGCCTGGAGTATCATGAGCACTGAAGCTTTCTTT. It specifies CAWSIMSTEAFF. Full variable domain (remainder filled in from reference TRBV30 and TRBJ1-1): SQTIHQWPATLVQPVGSPLSLECTVEGTSNPNLYWYRQAAGRGLQLLFYSVGIGQISSEVPQNLSASRPQDRQFILSSKKLLLSDSGFYLCAWSIMSTEAFFGQGTRLTVV.

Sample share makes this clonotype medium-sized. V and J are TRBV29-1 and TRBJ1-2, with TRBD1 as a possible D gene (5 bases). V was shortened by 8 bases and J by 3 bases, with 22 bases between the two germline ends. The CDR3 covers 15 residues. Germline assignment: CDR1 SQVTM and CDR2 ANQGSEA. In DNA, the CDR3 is TGCAGCCCTCAAGGGCTAGGGGAAGATTACTATGGCTACACCTTC. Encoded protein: CSPQGLGEDYYGYTF.

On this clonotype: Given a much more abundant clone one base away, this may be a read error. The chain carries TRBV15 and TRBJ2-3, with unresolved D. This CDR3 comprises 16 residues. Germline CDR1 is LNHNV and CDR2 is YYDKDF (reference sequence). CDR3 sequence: CAASSHYTQATDTQYF. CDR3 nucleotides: TGTGCCGCCAGCAGCCACTACACCCAAGCGACAGATACGCAGTATTTT.

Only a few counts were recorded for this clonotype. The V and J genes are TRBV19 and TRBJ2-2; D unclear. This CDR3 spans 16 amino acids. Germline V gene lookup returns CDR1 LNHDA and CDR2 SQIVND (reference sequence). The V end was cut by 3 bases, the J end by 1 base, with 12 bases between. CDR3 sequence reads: CASSIPWVENTGELFF. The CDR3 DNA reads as TGTGCCAGTAGTATTCCGTGGGTAGAGAACACCGGGGAGCTGTTTTTT.

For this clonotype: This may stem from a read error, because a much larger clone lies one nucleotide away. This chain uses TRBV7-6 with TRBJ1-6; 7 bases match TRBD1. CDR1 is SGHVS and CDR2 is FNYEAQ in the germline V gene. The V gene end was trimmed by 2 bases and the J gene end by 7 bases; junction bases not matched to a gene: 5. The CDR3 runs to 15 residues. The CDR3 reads CASSLHRGSNSPLHF. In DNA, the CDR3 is TGTGCCAGCAGCTTACACAGGGGTTCCAATTCACCCCTCCACTTT.